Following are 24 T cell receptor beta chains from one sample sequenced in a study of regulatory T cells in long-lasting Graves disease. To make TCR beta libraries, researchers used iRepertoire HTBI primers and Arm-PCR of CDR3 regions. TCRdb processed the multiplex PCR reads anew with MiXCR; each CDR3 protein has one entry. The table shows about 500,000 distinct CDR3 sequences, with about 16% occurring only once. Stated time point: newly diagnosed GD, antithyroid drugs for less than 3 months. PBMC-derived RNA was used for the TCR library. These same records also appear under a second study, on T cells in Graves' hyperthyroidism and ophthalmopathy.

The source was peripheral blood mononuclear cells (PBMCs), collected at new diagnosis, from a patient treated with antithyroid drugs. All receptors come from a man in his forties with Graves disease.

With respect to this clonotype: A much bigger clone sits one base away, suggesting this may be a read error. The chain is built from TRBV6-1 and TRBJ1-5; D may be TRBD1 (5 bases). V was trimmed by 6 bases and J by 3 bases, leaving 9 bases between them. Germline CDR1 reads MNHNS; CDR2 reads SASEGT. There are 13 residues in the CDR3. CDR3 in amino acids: CASSIGDNQPQHF. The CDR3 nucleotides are TGTGCCAGCAGCATAGGGGACAATCAGCCCCAGCATTTT.

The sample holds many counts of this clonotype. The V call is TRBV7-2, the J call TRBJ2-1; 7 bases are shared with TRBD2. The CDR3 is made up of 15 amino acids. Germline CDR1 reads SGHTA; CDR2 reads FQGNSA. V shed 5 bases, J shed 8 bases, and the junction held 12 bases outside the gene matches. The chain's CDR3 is CASSVSSGLNYEQFF. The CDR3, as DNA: TGTGCCAGCAGCGTATCTAGCGGACTGAACTATGAGCAGTTCTTC.

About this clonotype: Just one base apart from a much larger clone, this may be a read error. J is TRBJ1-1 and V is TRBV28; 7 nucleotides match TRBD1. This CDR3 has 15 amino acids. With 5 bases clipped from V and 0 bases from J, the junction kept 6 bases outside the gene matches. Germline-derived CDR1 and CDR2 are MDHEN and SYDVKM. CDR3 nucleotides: TGTGCCAGCAGTCCGTCGGGACAGATGAACACTGAAGCTTTCTTT. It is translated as CASSPSGQMNTEAFF.

The CDR3 nucleotides read TGTGCCAGCAGCGGACAGAATCAGCCCCAGCATTTT. It is translated as CASSGQNQPQHF. The rearrangement joins TRBV2 to TRBJ1-5; D may be TRBD1 (6 bases). The germline V and J ends were trimmed by 6 bases and 4 bases, with 7 bases remaining between them. The CDR3 consists of 12 residues. Germline V gene lookup returns CDR1 SNHLY and CDR2 FYNNEI.

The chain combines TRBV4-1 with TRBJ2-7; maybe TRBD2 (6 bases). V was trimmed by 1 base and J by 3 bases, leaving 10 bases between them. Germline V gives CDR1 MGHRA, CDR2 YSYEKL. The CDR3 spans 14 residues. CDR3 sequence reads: CASSQVGLVYEQYF. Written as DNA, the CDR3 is TGCGCCAGCAGCCAAGTGGGACTGGTCTACGAGCAGTACTTC.

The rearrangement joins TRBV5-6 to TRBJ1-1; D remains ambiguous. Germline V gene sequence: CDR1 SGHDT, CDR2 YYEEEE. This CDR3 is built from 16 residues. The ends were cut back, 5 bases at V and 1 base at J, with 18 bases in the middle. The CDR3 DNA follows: TGTGCCAGCAGGAGGGAGGAGAATTTGAAGAACACTGAAGCTTTCTTT. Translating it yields CASRREENLKNTEAFF.

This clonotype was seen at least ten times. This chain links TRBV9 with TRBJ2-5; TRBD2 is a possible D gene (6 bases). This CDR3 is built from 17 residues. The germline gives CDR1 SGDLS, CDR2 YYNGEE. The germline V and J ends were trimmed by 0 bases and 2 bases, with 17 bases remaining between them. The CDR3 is CASSVGRSGGNQETQYF. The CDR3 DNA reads TGTGCCAGCAGCGTAGGTCGTAGCGGAGGAAATCAAGAGACCCAGTACTTC.

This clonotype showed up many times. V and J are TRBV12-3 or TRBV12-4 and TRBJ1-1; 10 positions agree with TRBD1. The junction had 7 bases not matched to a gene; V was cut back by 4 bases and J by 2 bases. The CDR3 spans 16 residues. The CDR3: CASSSQGQGLNTEAFF. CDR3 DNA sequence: TGTGCCAGCAGTTCCCAGGGACAGGGGCTTAACACTGAAGCTTTCTTT.

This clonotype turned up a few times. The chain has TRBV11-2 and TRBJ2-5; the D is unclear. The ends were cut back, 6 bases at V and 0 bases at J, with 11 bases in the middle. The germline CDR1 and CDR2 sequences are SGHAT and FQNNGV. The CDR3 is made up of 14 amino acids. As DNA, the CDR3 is TGTGCCAGCAGTCCCCGGTCCCACCAAGAGACCCAGTACTTC. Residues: CASSPRSHQETQYF.

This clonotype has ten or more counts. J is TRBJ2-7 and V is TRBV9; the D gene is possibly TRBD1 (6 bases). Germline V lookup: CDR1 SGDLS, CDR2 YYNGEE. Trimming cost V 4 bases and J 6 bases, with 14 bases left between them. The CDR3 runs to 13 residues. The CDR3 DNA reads TGTGCCAGCAGCAACCACAGGGACGGCGAGCAGTACTTC. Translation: CASSNHRDGEQYF. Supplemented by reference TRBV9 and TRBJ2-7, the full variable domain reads DSGVTQTPKHLITATGQRVTLRCSPRSGDLSVYWYQQSLDQGLQFLIQYYNGEERAKGNILERFSAQQFPDLHSELNLSSLELGDSALYFCASSNHRDGEQYFGPGTRLTVT.

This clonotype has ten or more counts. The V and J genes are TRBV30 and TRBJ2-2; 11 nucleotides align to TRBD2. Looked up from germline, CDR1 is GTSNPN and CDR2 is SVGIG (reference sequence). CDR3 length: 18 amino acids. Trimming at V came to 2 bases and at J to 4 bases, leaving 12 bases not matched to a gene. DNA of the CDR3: TGTGCCTGGAGTAAAGGGATAGCGGGAGGGCCGAGCACCGGGGAGCTGTTTTTT. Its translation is CAWSKGIAGGPSTGELFF. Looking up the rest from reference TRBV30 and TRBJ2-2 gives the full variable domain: SQTIHQWPATLVQPVGSPLSLECTVEGTSNPNLYWYRQAAGRGLQLLFYSVGIGQISSEVPQNLSASRPQDRQFILSSKKLLLSDSGFYLCAWSKGIAGGPSTGELFFGEGSRLTVL.

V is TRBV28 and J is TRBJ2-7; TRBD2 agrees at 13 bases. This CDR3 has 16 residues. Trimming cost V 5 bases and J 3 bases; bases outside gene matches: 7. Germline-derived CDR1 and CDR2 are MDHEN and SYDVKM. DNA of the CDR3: TGTGCCAGCAGTCCACTGACTAGCGGGAGGCTCTACGAGCAGTACTTC. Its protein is CASSPLTSGRLYEQYF. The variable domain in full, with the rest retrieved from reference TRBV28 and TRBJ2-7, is DVKVTQSSRYLVKRTGEKVFLECVQDMDHENMFWYRQDPGLGLRLIYFSYDVKMKEKGDIPEGYSVSREKKERFSLILESASTNQTSMYLCASSPLTSGRLYEQYFGPGTRLTVT.

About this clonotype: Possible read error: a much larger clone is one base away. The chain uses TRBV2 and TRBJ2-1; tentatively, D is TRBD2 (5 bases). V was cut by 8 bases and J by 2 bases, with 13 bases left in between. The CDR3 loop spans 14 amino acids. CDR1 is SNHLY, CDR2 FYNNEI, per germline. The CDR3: CASCEGLTYNEQFF. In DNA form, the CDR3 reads TGTGCCAGCTGCGAGGGCCTCACCTACAATGAGCAGTTCTTC.

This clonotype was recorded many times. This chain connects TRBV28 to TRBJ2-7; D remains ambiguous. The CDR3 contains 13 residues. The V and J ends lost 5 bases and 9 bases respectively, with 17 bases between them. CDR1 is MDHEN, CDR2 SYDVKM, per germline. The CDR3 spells CASSPPAVGVQYF. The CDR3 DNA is TGTGCCAGCAGTCCCCCCGCGGTTGGGGTGCAGTACTTC.

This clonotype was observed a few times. As DNA, the CDR3 is TGTGCCAGCAGCCAAGGTGGGACAGCGGTTACGCAGTATTTT. Translating it yields CASSQGGTAVTQYF. The chain combines TRBV14 with TRBJ2-3; 7 bases fit TRBD1. V lost 1 base, J lost 8 bases, and 6 bases stayed unmatched. The CDR3 runs to 14 residues. Looked up from germline, CDR1 is SGHDN and CDR2 is FVKESK.

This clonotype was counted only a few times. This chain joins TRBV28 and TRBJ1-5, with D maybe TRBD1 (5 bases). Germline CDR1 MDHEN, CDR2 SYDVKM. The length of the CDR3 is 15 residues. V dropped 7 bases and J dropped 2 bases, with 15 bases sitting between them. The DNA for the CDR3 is TGTGCCAGCACCCCCGGGGGTAAAGGCAATCAGCCCCAGCATTTT. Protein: CASTPGGKGNQPQHF.

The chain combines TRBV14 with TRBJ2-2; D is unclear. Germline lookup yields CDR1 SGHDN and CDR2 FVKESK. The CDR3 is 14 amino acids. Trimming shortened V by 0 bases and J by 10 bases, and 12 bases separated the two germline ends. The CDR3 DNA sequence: TGTGCCAGCAGCCAAGATCTCCCAGGAACGGAGCTGTTTTTT. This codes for CASSQDLPGTELFF.

The CDR3 spells CASSEMRVPYEQYF. CDR3 coding DNA: TGTGCCAGCAGTGAGATGCGGGTGCCCTACGAGCAGTACTTC. The chain recombines TRBV6-1 with TRBJ2-7, with TRBD2 as a possible D gene (5 bases). V was pared by 3 bases and J by 2 bases, with 11 bases between. Per the germline V gene, CDR1 is MNHNS and CDR2 is SASEGT. The CDR3 extends over 14 amino acids.

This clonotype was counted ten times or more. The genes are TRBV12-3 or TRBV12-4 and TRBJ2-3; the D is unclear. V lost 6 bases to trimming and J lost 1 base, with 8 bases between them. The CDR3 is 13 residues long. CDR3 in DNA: TGTGCCAGCAGCACCCCGGGCACAGATACGCAGTATTTT. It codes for CASSTPGTDTQYF.

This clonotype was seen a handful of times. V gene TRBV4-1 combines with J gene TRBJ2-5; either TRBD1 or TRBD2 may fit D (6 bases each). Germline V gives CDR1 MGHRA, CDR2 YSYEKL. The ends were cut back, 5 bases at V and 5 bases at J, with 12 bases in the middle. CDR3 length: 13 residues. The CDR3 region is CASSGGPWETQYF. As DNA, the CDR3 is TGCGCCAGCAGCGGGGGGCCGTGGGAGACCCAGTACTTC.

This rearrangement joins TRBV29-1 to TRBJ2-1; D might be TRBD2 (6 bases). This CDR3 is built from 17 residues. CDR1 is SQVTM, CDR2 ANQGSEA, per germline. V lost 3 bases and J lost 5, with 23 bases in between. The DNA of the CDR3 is TGCAGCGTTGAGGGAAAAGGACTACTATATCATGACAATGAGCAGTTCTTC. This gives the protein CSVEGKGLLYHDNEQFF.

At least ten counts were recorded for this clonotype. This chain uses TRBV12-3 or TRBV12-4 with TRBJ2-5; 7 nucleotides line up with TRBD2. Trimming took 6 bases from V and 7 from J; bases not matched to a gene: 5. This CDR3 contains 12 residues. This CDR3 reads CASSRRLATQYF. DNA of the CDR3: TGTGCCAGCAGCCGACGACTAGCGACCCAGTACTTC.

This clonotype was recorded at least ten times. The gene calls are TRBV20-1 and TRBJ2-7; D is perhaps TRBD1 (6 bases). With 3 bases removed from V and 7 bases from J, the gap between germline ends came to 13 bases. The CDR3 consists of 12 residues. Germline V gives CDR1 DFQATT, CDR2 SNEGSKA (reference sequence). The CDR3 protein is CSASEQGLEQYF. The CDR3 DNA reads TGCAGTGCTAGTGAACAGGGCTTGGAGCAGTACTTC.

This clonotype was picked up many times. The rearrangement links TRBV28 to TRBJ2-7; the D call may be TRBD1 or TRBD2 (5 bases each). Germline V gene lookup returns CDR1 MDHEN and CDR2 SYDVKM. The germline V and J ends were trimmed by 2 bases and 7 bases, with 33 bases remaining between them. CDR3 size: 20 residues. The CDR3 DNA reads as TGTGCCAGCAGTTTACCATTAAGGGGTGACTACCGAATCCTGGTCGGGGAGCAGTACTTC. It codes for CASSLPLRGDYRILVGEQYF.